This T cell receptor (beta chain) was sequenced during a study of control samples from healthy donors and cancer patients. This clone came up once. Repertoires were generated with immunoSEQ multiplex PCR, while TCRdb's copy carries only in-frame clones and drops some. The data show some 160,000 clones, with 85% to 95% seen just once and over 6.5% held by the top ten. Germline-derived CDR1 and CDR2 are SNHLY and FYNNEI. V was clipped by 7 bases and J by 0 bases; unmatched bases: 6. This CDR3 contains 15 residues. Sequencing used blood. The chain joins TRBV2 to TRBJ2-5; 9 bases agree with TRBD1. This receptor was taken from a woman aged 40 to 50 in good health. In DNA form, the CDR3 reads TGTGCCAGCATAACAGGGGGCTTTTACCAAGAGACCCAGTACTTC. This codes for CASITGGFYQETQYF. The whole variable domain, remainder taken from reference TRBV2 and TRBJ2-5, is EPEVTQTPSHQVTQMGQEVILRCVPISNHLYFYWYRQILGQKVEFLVSFYNNEISEKSEIFDDQFSVERPDGSNFTLKIRSTKLEDSAMYFCASITGGFYQETQYFGPGTRLLVL.